This T cell receptor (beta chain) is drawn from a study of T cells in tumors after PD-1 blockade. Study-level background: No patient had prior checkpoint blockade, systemic immunosuppression, or radiotherapy within 4 weeks. Blood samples averaged around 100,000 templates (range about 21,000-260,000) and fewer than 45,000 unique clonotypes. Study conclusions and caveats: Roughly two fifths of tumor TCR clonotypes were also found in blood.

Germline V gene data show CDR1 as MNHEY and CDR2 as SVGAGI. The CDR3 runs to 14 residues. With 9 bases removed from V and 2 bases from J, the gap between germline ends came to 15 bases. Template: tumor biopsy or peripheral blood genomic DNA, about 550-6,500 ng per sample. Measured with immunoSEQ multiplex PCR; TCRdb has only the in-frame clones, and not every one. The profile shows over 60,000 clones, about 74% of them singletons. About this clone itself: Its antigen is undetermined.

The TCR originated in a human donor with basal cell carcinoma. This sequence joins TRBV6-5 and TRBJ2-3; D possibly matches TRBD1 or TRBD2 (6 bases each). This material consisted of PBMCs, taken after anti-PD-1 treatment. For the CDR3, the DNA is TGTGCCAGTAGGGGGGACGGACTCACAGATACGCAGTATTTT. Translation gives CASRGDGLTDTQYF.